This T cell receptor (beta chain) was sequenced in a study of neurological immune-mediated disorders. Study-level findings and limits: Neither clinical nor MRI features were found to be associated with the multiple sclerosis repertoire cluster. When repertoires were grouped phylogenetically, those of 18 of 34 multiple sclerosis patients fell into one related-CDR3 cluster, a possible signature.

Germline V CDR1 and CDR2: MNHNY, SVGAGI (reference sequence). V lost 7 bases to trimming and J lost 6 bases; unmatched junction nucleotides: 18. The length of the CDR3 is 18 residues. This clonotype was found many times. The antigen is unknown. The cDNA was produced through 5'RACE with 10-nucleotide random UMIs. TCRdb re-analysed the 5' RACE reads in MiXCR, keeping a single row per CDR3 protein. The data contain fewer than 85,000 distinct CDR3 sequences, 3.5% to 5% of them singletons. The chain uses TRBV6-6 and TRBJ2-2, with 9 bases aligning to TRBD1. The TCR sequence derives from a man in his thirties or forties with multiple sclerosis. The source material was PBMCs. CDR3 loop: CASTETGGRSPSAGELFF. CDR3 nucleotide sequence: TGTGCCAGCACTGAGACAGGGGGGAGATCACCTAGCGCCGGGGAGCTGTTTTTT.